The rows below give T cell receptor beta chains drawn from one sample of a study of T cell repertoires in cytomegalovirus infection. TCRdb re-called the reads through MiXCR, storing one row per CDR3 protein. The profile covers approximately 170,000 distinct CDR3 sequences, with more than 15% appearing a single time and 18% taken by the ten largest. The material sequenced was CD8+ T cells from PBMCs. The receptor set was obtained from a human donor in good health (CMV status not recorded). Some clones in this sample may be carry-over from other donors' samples. CDR3s leave out the opening cysteine and the closing phenylalanine or tryptophan.

CDR3 protein: ASSSTDRLSGNTIY
J gene: TRBJ1-3
V gene: TRBV7-3

CDR3 protein: ASRRLAGDLYEQY
J gene: TRBJ2-7
V gene: TRBV2

CDR3 protein: SVGERGAPGANVLT
J gene: TRBJ2-6
V gene: TRBV29-1

CDR3 protein: ASGLVPSGELGLNTEAF
J gene: TRBJ1-1
V gene: TRBV12-5

CDR3 protein: ASSLGTGGFIMSYEQY
J gene: TRBJ2-7
V gene: TRBV6-2/TRBV6-3

CDR3 protein: SARDSPGLGPNEQF
J gene: TRBJ2-1
V gene: TRBV20-1

CDR3 protein: ASSSVGDTEAF
J gene: TRBJ1-1
V gene: TRBV7-9

CDR3 protein: ASSPESQETQY
J gene: TRBJ2-5
V gene: TRBV7-2

CDR3 protein: SVGLGKGGAGELF
J gene: TRBJ2-2
V gene: TRBV29-1

CDR3 protein: ASSSSSAYEQY
J gene: TRBJ2-7
V gene: TRBV7-2

CDR3 protein: ASSLGTLASSSYEQY
J gene: TRBJ2-7
V gene: TRBV7-8

CDR3 protein: SVRQGNTGELF
J gene: TRBJ2-2
V gene: TRBV29-1

CDR3 protein: ASSYAPQVNTEAF
J gene: TRBJ1-1
V gene: TRBV7-9

CDR3 protein: ASRLTRYTGELF
J gene: TRBJ2-2
V gene: TRBV6-2/TRBV6-3

CDR3 protein: ASSRGDSPLH
J gene: TRBJ1-6
V gene: TRBV7-9

CDR3 protein: ASSSGTGDYGYT
J gene: TRBJ1-2
V gene: TRBV7-6

CDR3 protein: ASSLGPYTDTQY
J gene: TRBJ2-3
V gene: TRBV7-9

CDR3 protein: ASSNNQDTNRYGYT
J gene: TRBJ1-2
V gene: TRBV28

CDR3 protein: ASSLGSGADGYT
J gene: TRBJ1-2
V gene: TRBV12-3/TRBV12-4

CDR3 protein: ASRWALEAF
J gene: TRBJ1-1
V gene: TRBV2

CDR3 protein: ASSLAGVGSEQF
J gene: TRBJ2-1
V gene: TRBV7-8

CDR3 protein: ASSPLGPGEQY
J gene: TRBJ2-7
V gene: TRBV11-2

CDR3 protein: SARVDGTNLYEQY
J gene: TRBJ2-7
V gene: TRBV20-1

CDR3 protein: ASSLDGEYQETQY
J gene: TRBJ2-5
V gene: TRBV7-9

CDR3 protein: ASSELGTGWRNEQF
J gene: TRBJ2-1
V gene: TRBV9

CDR3 protein: ASSLNKAEGNIQY
J gene: TRBJ2-4
V gene: TRBV7-2

CDR3 protein: ASGLIPEAF
J gene: TRBJ1-1
V gene: TRBV12-5

CDR3 protein: ASSSRLISGANVLT
J gene: TRBJ2-6
V gene: TRBV7-2

CDR3 protein: ASSWWTGGYEQY
J gene: TRBJ2-7
V gene: TRBV28

CDR3 protein: ASSLVDIASGRSSYNEQF
J gene: TRBJ2-1
V gene: TRBV7-6

CDR3 protein: ASSLDGLADDRSSYNEQF
J gene: TRBJ2-1
V gene: TRBV7-3

CDR3 protein: SAGPSGNTGELF
J gene: TRBJ2-2
V gene: TRBV20-1

CDR3 protein: SARGGLAKNIQY
J gene: TRBJ2-4
V gene: TRBV20-1

CDR3 protein: ASSLRDTFLEQY
J gene: TRBJ2-7
V gene: TRBV12-3/TRBV12-4

CDR3 protein: ASSNPSPGSKNIQY
J gene: TRBJ2-4
V gene: TRBV19

CDR3 protein: ASSPHSGGYEQY
J gene: TRBJ2-7
V gene: TRBV7-2

CDR3 protein: ASSPPDNNQPQH
J gene: TRBJ1-5
V gene: TRBV7-9

CDR3 protein: ASSLNRRGANYGYT
J gene: TRBJ1-2
V gene: TRBV28

CDR3 protein: ASTRGRKTEAF
J gene: TRBJ1-1
V gene: TRBV11-2

CDR3 protein: ASSGLLREAVHNEQF
J gene: TRBJ2-1
V gene: TRBV2

CDR3 protein: ASAYLGTQY
J gene: TRBJ2-5
V gene: TRBV28

CDR3 protein: ASSELGTGVVNTEAF
J gene: TRBJ1-1
V gene: TRBV25-1

CDR3 protein: ASSPRDRLYEQY
J gene: TRBJ2-7
V gene: TRBV7-9

CDR3 protein: ASRLTGVNTEAF
J gene: TRBJ1-1
V gene: TRBV7-9